The 23 T cell receptor beta chains given below trace back to one sample, sequenced in a study of response to subunit inactivated influenza vaccine. TCRdb used MiXCR to reprocess the RT-PCR reads, holding one entry per CDR3 protein. The sample consists of 200,000 to 300,000 distinct CDR3 sequences, 9% to 15% of them appearing once. The material was non-naive T cells sorted from PBMCs, obtained less than 15 days before vaccination. The receptor source for this set is a man aged 50-60 years who received an inactivated influenza vaccine.

The rearrangement uses TRBV18 and TRBJ2-2; D is uncertain. The CDR3 loop spans 15 amino acids. The V end lost 4 bases, the J end lost 3 bases, and 12 bases lay between the germline ends. CDR1 and CDR2 from the germline V gene are KGHSH and LQKENI. The CDR3 spells CASSRRRFDTGELFF. In DNA form, the CDR3 reads TGTGCCAGCTCACGGAGACGCTTCGACACCGGGGAGCTGTTTTTT.

The chain joins TRBV7-6 to TRBJ1-6, with D perhaps matching TRBD1 (5 bases). The germline gives CDR1 SGHVS, CDR2 FNYEAQ. The CDR3 spans 16 residues. V was trimmed by 1 base and J by 9 bases, leaving 16 bases between them. The CDR3 spells CASSLGSQAGTSPLHF. In DNA form, the CDR3 reads TGTGCCAGCAGCTTAGGCTCTCAGGCAGGGACTTCACCCCTCCACTTT.

The sample holds a few counts of this clonotype. The J gene is TRBJ1-4, the V gene TRBV12-3 or TRBV12-4, with TRBD1 matching over 7 bases. The V and J ends lost 3 bases and 5 bases, in that order; junction bases with no gene match: 6. This CDR3 has 15 amino acids. DNA for the CDR3: TGTGCCAGCAGTTTGTCGGGACAGAGGAATGAAAAACTGTTTTTT. Translated: CASSLSGQRNEKLFF.

The chain couples TRBV11-2 to TRBJ2-2; possible D gene TRBD2, 6 bases. This CDR3 has 15 amino acids. The germline V gene encodes CDR1 SGHAT and CDR2 FQNNGV. V was clipped by 7 bases and J by 1 base, with 13 bases between them. The chain's CDR3 is CASKPLGLNTGELFF. In nucleotides, the CDR3 is TGTGCCAGCAAGCCTTTGGGACTGAACACCGGGGAGCTGTTTTTT. The variable domain in full, completed from reference TRBV11-2 and TRBJ2-2, reads EAGVAQSPRYKIIEKRQSVAFWCNPISGHATLYWYQQILGQGPKLLIQFQNNGVVDDSQLPKDRFSAERLKGVDSTLKIQPAKLEDSAVYLCASKPLGLNTGELFFGEGSRLTVL.

This clonotype was seen more than once but under ten times. The rearrangement uses TRBV7-9 and TRBJ2-7; D is perhaps TRBD1 or TRBD2 (5 bases each). There are 16 residues in the CDR3. CDR1 SEHNR and CDR2 FQNEAQ come from the germline V gene (reference sequence). Trimming removed 5 bases at V and 2 bases at J, with 19 bases between. The CDR3 coding sequence is TGTGCCAGCAGCGCCTCATTCCGGGACGGAACCTACGAGCAGTACTTC. Its protein is CASSASFRDGTYEQYF.

The table lists this clonotype with many counts. The rearrangement uses TRBV28 and TRBJ1-2; D is uncertain. V was cut by 2 bases and J by 0 bases, with 10 bases left in between. The CDR3 contains 15 residues. Germline V gene sequence: CDR1 MDHEN, CDR2 SYDVKM. The CDR3 DNA follows: TGTGCCAGCAGTTTAAGAGGACGAACTAACTATGGCTACACCTTC. It codes for CASSLRGRTNYGYTF.

This chain's CDR3 is CASRRLSYEQYF. The CDR3 DNA reads as TGTGCCAGCCGACGCCTATCCTACGAGCAGTACTTC. The chain is built from TRBV6-2 or TRBV6-3 and TRBJ2-7; no firm D call. The CDR3 runs to 12 residues. V was cut by 8 bases and J by 1 base, with 9 bases left in between. Germline values: CDR1 MNHEY, CDR2 SVGEGT.

The genes are TRBV9 and TRBJ2-7, with D possibly being TRBD1 (6 bases). CDR3 length: 12 residues. CDR1 and CDR2 from the germline V gene are SGDLS and YYNGEE. V shed 4 bases and J shed 4 bases, with 9 bases lying between them. CDR3 sequence: CASSTTGYEQYF. The DNA of the CDR3 is TGTGCCAGCAGCACCACAGGGTACGAGCAGTACTTC. Complete variable domain (other parts from reference TRBV9 and TRBJ2-7): DSGVTQTPKHLITATGQRVTLRCSPRSGDLSVYWYQQSLDQGLQFLIQYYNGEERAKGNILERFSAQQFPDLHSELNLSSLELGDSALYFCASSTTGYEQYFGPGTRLTVT.

This clonotype was counted ten times or more. The chain employs TRBV4-3 and TRBJ2-1; TRBD2 matches 7 bases. From germline, CDR1 is LGHNA and CDR2 YSLEER. Trimming removed 3 bases from V and 5 bases from J; junction bases left unmatched: 10. The length of the CDR3 is 16 residues. As DNA, the CDR3 is TGCGCCAGCAGCCAGTCTCTAGCGGATGCGAACAATGAGCAGTTCTTC. Translated: CASSQSLADANNEQFF.

This clonotype was detected ten times or more. CDR3 sequence: CSARHDSGETQYF. DNA of the CDR3: TGCAGTGCTAGGCACGACTCAGGGGAGACCCAGTACTTC. The chain uses TRBV20-1 and TRBJ2-5, with a tentative D call TRBD1 (5 bases). The germline CDR1 and CDR2 sequences are DFQATT and SNEGSKA (reference sequence). V dropped 3 bases and J dropped 5 bases, with 13 bases sitting between them. This CDR3 region has 13 residues.

In its sample, this clonotype was seen many times. The chain links TRBV6-1 to TRBJ1-6; the D gene is possibly TRBD1 (5 bases). Trimming pared 6 bases from V and 9 bases from J, leaving 12 bases between. Germline V gives CDR1 MNHNS, CDR2 SASEGT. The CDR3 is made up of 13 amino acids. The CDR3 DNA sequence: TGTGCCAGCAGAAGAGGGGTTTCTTCACCCCTCCACTTT. Protein product: CASRRGVSSPLHF.

The chain recombines TRBV2 with TRBJ1-5; tentatively, D is TRBD1 (5 bases). The length of the CDR3 is 13 residues. Between the trimmed V and J ends, which lost 6 bases and 5 bases, there was a span of 11 bases. From germline, CDR1 is SNHLY and CDR2 FYNNEI. The CDR3 bases are TGTGCCAGCAGGGTCGGGGCCGATCAGCCCCAGCATTTT. Translated: CASRVGADQPQHF. Together with reference TRBV2 and TRBJ1-5, the CDR3 gives the full variable domain: EPEVTQTPSHQVTQMGQEVILRCVPISNHLYFYWYRQILGQKVEFLVSFYNNEISEKSEIFDDQFSVERPDGSNFTLKIRSTKLEDSAMYFCASRVGADQPQHFGDGTRLSIL.

This clonotype was recorded many times. The chain combines TRBV12-3 or TRBV12-4 with TRBJ2-7, with a tentative D call TRBD1 (5 bases). The CDR3 loop spans 16 amino acids. Trimming removed 3 bases at V and 2 bases at J, with 17 bases between. For the CDR3, the DNA is TGTGCCAGCAGTTTGAACAGGCTGGTGCCTACCTACGAGCAGTACTTC. Its translation: CASSLNRLVPTYEQYF.

The chain has TRBV6-2 or TRBV6-3 and TRBJ2-3, with 8 bases lining up with TRBD2. Per the germline V gene, CDR1 is MNHEY and CDR2 is SVGEGT. Trimming took 4 bases from V and 9 from J; bases not matched to a gene: 12. The CDR3 spans 15 residues. The CDR3 DNA follows: TGTGCCAGCAGTTTGCCGGGACTAGGGGCGAGGACGCAGTATTTT. Its protein is CASSLPGLGARTQYF.

In this sample, this clonotype turned up many times. The chain couples TRBV10-3 to TRBJ2-3; the D call may be TRBD1 or TRBD2 (5 bases each). V was cut by 6 bases and J by 5 bases, with 12 bases left in between. In germline, CDR1 is ENHRY, CDR2 SYGVKD. There are 13 residues in the CDR3. This CDR3 is CAIRPRGEDTQYF. In DNA, the CDR3 is TGTGCCATCAGACCTAGAGGGGAAGATACGCAGTATTTT.

The chain combines TRBV5-8 with TRBJ2-5; D not certain. The germline CDR1 and CDR2 sequences are SGHTS and YDEGEE. The CDR3 contains 12 residues. Trimming took 4 bases from V and 7 from J, leaving 11 bases between them. The CDR3 sequence: CASSRDDSTQYF. The CDR3 bases are TGTGCCAGCAGCCGAGACGACTCGACCCAGTACTTC.

This clonotype showed up just a few times. The rearrangement joins TRBV20-1 to TRBJ2-7; 10 bases align to TRBD2. Losses at the gene ends were 6 bases for V and 1 base for J; bases not matched to a gene: 9. CDR1 and CDR2 (germline): DFQATT, SNEGSKA (reference sequence). The CDR3 length is 15 residues. In nucleotides, the CDR3 is TGCAGTGCCCGAGCCTCTAGCGGGAGTTCCTACGAGCAGTACTTC. This gives the protein CSARASSGSSYEQYF.

The chain carries TRBV30 and TRBJ2-6; possibly TRBD1 or TRBD2 for D (5 bases each). This CDR3 contains 14 residues. Trimming pared 5 bases from V and 2 bases from J, leaving 10 bases between. Germline V CDR1 and CDR2: GTSNPN, SVGIG (reference sequence). The CDR3 DNA reads as TGTGCCTGGGGCGTGGGGGCTGGGGCCAACGTCCTGACTTTC. Protein product: CAWGVGAGANVLTF.

This clonotype was picked up a small number of times. The chain combines TRBV5-6 with TRBJ1-2; D is uncertain. CDR1 is SGHDT and CDR2 is YYEEEE in the germline V gene. This CDR3 is 15 amino acids long. V lost 0 bases and J lost 5, with 14 bases in between. The CDR3, as DNA: TGTGCCAGCAGCTTGGATCCCAGCGAGGGATATGGCTACACCTTC. Protein sequence: CASSLDPSEGYGYTF.

The chain recombines TRBV2 with TRBJ2-3, with TRBD2 matching 12 bases. The CDR3 is 14 amino acids. The trim removed 6 bases at V and 3 bases at J, leaving 1 base unmatched. Germline V CDR1 and CDR2: SNHLY, FYNNEI. For the CDR3, the DNA is TGTGCCAGCAGGACTAGCGGGGGAACAGATACGCAGTATTTT. Its translation: CASRTSGGTDTQYF.

This chain links TRBV10-3 with TRBJ2-5; 10 bases match TRBD2. J was trimmed by 1 base and V by 6 bases; bases with no gene match: 5. The CDR3 has 15 amino acids. From germline, CDR1 is ENHRY and CDR2 SYGVKD. This chain's CDR3 is CAISSTSGAQETQYF. The CDR3 bases are TGTGCCATCAGCTCAACTAGCGGGGCCCAAGAGACCCAGTACTTC.

The chain links TRBV7-2 to TRBJ2-7; unclear D gene. Between the trimmed V and J ends, which lost 1 base and 0 bases, there was a span of 7 bases. The CDR3 covers 14 residues. CDR1 and CDR2 (germline): SGHTA, FQGNSA. The CDR3 loop is CASSLVPGSYEQYF. CDR3 coding DNA: TGTGCCAGCAGCTTAGTTCCAGGCTCCTACGAGCAGTACTTC.

The V call is TRBV7-2, the J call TRBJ1-6, with D unresolved. The V and J ends lost 5 bases and 2 bases respectively, with 10 bases between them. This CDR3 has 15 residues. Germline V lookup: CDR1 SGHTA, CDR2 FQGNSA. Here the CDR3 DNA reads TGTGCCAGCAGCCCATCGACGGCCTATAATTCACCCCTCCACTTT. It yields the protein CASSPSTAYNSPLHF.